This T cell receptor beta chain emerged from a study of blood T cell repertoires in COVID-19. Study at large: Whether acute or convalescent, the COVID-19 samples came from the United States, Italy and Spain.

Seattle researchers signed up patients amid active infection and tracked them longitudinally. Trimming took 4 bases from V and 2 from J, leaving 12 bases between them. The CDR3 covers 14 residues. CDR1 is SEHNR, CDR2 FQNEAQ, per germline (reference sequence). This clone came up a few times. Original handling: Estimates of nucleated cell counts were drawn from the amplification of reference gene primers. Produced via immunoSEQ multiplex PCR; TCRdb's table is partial and in-frame only. That table furnishes V, J and clone size, whereas the DNA furnished D and trimming. Among approximately 250,000 clones listed, approximately 85% were seen once.

The TCR was taken from a woman older than 75 with COVID-19, enrolled during active disease. The sample was peripheral blood. The V call is TRBV7-9, the J call TRBJ2-7; D possibly corresponds to TRBD1 (6 bases). In nucleotides, the CDR3 is TGTGCCAGCAGCTACGGACAGACTCCCTACGAGCAGTACTTC. Protein product: CASSYGQTPYEQYF. Full variable domain (remainder filled in from reference TRBV7-9 and TRBJ2-7): DTGVSQNPRHKITKRGQNVTFRCDPISEHNRLYWYRQTLGQGPEFLTYFQNEAQLEKSRLLSDRFSAERPKGSFSTLEIQRTEQGDSAMYLCASSYGQTPYEQYFGPGTRLTVT.